Below, one TCR beta chain is given with its context. Its target is not known. A second PCR of 7 to 11 cycles used a sample-barcoded 5' primer and a J-beta primer mix. TCRdb reprocessed the 5' RACE reads with MiXCR, giving one entry per CDR3 protein. The table has 540,000 or so distinct CDR3 sequences, 27% seen once. This entry is derived from a study of blood T cells in healthy people across ages. Study findings and constraints: Diversity figures based on one million T cells were deemed too low. The unknown donor CMV status may have confounded expanded clonotype changes. Compared with aged donors, long-lived donors showed fewer expanded clones, suggesting selection.

This CDR3 is built from 13 residues. CDR1 and CDR2 from the germline V gene are DFQATT and SNEGSKA (reference sequence). The trim removed 6 bases at V and 10 bases at J, leaving 10 bases unmatched. The draw of peripheral blood yielded about 10 milliliters from each donor. This TCR came from a woman in her 70s in good health. Material for sequencing was blood. This chain joins TRBV20-1 and TRBJ2-1; 9 nucleotides line up with TRBD2. The CDR3 bases are TGCAGTGCCCCTAAAAGCGGGGGGAACGAGCAGTTCTTC. Its protein product is CSAPKSGGNEQFF.